This T cell receptor beta chain appears in the sequencing data of a study of T cells in Graves' hyperthyroidism and ophthalmopathy. This CDR3 is built from 14 residues. Trimming removed 0 bases from V and 9 bases from J, with 12 bases in between. Germline values: CDR1 MRHNA, CDR2 SNTAGT. Amplification of TCR beta CDR3 regions used RNA as the template. The HTBI primer set served for first-round RT-PCR of the TCR CDR3. TCRdb reprocessed the multiplex PCR reads with MiXCR, giving one entry per CDR3 protein. Of roughly 740,000 distinct CDR3 sequences listed, around 17% are singletons. The patients, who ranged from 18 to 65 in age, presented with newly diagnosed hyperthyroidism lasting under 2 months. Uncontrolled infection, other autoimmune disease, pregnancy or lactation led to exclusion. Diagnostic decisions used clinical symptoms, serum thyroxine and TRAb, thyroid ultrasound and orbital computed tomography.

This clonotype has just a few counts. The genes are TRBV6-4 and TRBJ2-1; D is ambiguous. The sequence was collected from a man aged 18 to 35 with Graves' hyperthyroidism. Sequenced sample: blood. CDR3 DNA: TGTGCCAGCAGTGACTCGCAAGGGTATGGTGAGCAGTTCTTC. This gives the protein CASSDSQGYGEQFF.